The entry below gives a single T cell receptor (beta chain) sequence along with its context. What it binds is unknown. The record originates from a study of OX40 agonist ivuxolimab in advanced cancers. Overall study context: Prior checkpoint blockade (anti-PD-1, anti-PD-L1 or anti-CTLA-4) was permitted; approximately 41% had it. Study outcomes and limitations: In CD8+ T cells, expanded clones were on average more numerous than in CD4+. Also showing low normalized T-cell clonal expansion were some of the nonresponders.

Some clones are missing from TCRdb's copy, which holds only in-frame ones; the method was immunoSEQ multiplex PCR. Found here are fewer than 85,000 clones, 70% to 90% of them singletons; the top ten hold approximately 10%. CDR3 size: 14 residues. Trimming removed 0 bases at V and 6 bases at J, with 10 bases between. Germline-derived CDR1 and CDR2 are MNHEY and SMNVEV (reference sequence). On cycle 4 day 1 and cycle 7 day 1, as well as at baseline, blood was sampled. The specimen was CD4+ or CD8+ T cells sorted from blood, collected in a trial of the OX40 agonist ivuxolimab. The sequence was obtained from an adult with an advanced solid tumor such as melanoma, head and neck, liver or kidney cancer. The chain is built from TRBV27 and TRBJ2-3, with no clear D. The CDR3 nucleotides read TGTGCCAGCAGTTTATCTCCACCTGGGGATACGCAGTATTTT. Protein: CASSLSPPGDTQYF.